Following are 24 T cell receptor beta chains from one sample sequenced in a study of post-analysis software for immune sequencing data. Study observations and caveats: The study found TRBV5-6, TRBV5-1 and TRBV20-1 among roughly 5 TRBV segments more frequent in patients than controls.

Their recognized antigens are unknown. Included in the TCR beta cDNA libraries were unique molecular identifiers. TCRdb processed the PCR reads anew with MiXCR; each CDR3 protein has one entry. Here the sample spans about 820,000 distinct CDR3 sequences, 53% being singletons. Material: blood. The receptors derive from a girl under 18 with multiple sclerosis.

V and J are TRBV6-5 and TRBJ1-5; D gene unclear. The CDR3 has 16 residues. Germline CDR1 MNHEY, CDR2 SVGAGI. V lost 2 bases and J 2 bases, leaving 13 bases between the germline ends. In nucleotides, the CDR3 is TGTGCCAGCAGTTACCGTAGGCCATCGGGCAATCAGCCCCAGCATTTT. Protein product: CASSYRRPSGNQPQHF.

In DNA form, the CDR3 reads TGTGCCAGCAGCCCCCAGGGGCTAGCGGGAGCCAATGAGCAGTTCTTC. It yields the protein CASSPQGLAGANEQFF. The chain carries TRBV9 and TRBJ2-1, with TRBD2 matching 10 bases. The CDR3 has 16 residues. J gave up 6 bases and V 4 bases, and 10 bases lay outside the gene matches. Germline V gene sequence: CDR1 SGDLS, CDR2 YYNGEE.

The V gene is TRBV5-1, the J gene TRBJ2-5, with TRBD1 matching 12 bases. V trimming: 7 bases; J trimming: 3 bases; junction bases outside the gene matches: 10. This CDR3 comprises 16 residues. Per the germline V gene, CDR1 is SGHRS and CDR2 is YFSETQ. In nucleotides, the CDR3 is TGCGCCAGCGCTAGGTTCGGGACAGGGGGCGAAGAGACCCAGTACTTC. Its protein product is CASARFGTGGEETQYF.

This sequence joins TRBV25-1 and TRBJ1-1; 9 bases line up with TRBD1. This CDR3 is 16 amino acids long. V lost 5 bases, J lost 1 base, and 8 bases stayed unmatched. Looked up from germline, CDR1 is MGHDK and CDR2 is SYGVNS. CDR3 sequence reads: CASSPTDRGRNTEAFF. Written as DNA, the CDR3 is TGTGCCAGCAGTCCGACGGACAGGGGACGGAACACTGAAGCTTTCTTT.

This clonotype has only one observation. CDR3 protein: CASSGGTGGYGQPQHF. The CDR3 DNA follows: TGTGCCAGCAGTGGTGGGACAGGGGGCTATGGTCAGCCCCAGCATTTT. This rearrangement joins TRBV6-1 to TRBJ1-5; 12 positions agree with TRBD1. Germline assignment: CDR1 MNHNS and CDR2 SASEGT. The CDR3 is 16 amino acids. Trimming at V came to 4 bases and at J to 6 bases, leaving 7 bases not matched to a gene.

The rearrangement links TRBV7-3 to TRBJ2-1, with no clear D. V lost 5 bases and J lost 5, with 10 bases in between. CDR1 is SGHTA and CDR2 is FQGTGA in the germline V gene. This CDR3 has 13 residues. Here the CDR3 DNA reads TGTGCCAGCAGCCGACGAGACCACAATGAGCAGTTCTTC. Amino acids: CASSRRDHNEQFF.

The chain joins TRBV7-9 to TRBJ1-1, with D unresolved. CDR1 is SEHNR and CDR2 is FQNEAQ in the germline V gene (reference sequence). The CDR3 runs 12 residues. V lost 5 bases and J 4 bases, leaving 8 bases between the germline ends. The CDR3 bases are TGTGCCAGCAGCCGAGAGAGCACTGAAGCTTTCTTT. Translation gives CASSRESTEAFF.

This clonotype turned up a few times. V gene TRBV15 combines with J gene TRBJ2-3; no clear D. The CDR3 sequence is 14 residues long. Germline CDR1 and CDR2: LNHNV and YYDKDF (reference sequence). V was shortened by 1 base and J by 0 bases, with 5 bases between the two germline ends. The CDR3 nucleotides are TGTGCCACCAGCAGAGGTATCAGCACAGATACGCAGTATTTT. Amino acid sequence: CATSRGISTDTQYF.

The gene calls are TRBV7-2 and TRBJ1-2; 7 bases line up with TRBD1. V shed 4 bases and J 5 bases; nucleotides not matched to a gene: 10. The CDR3 extends over 15 amino acids. Germline values: CDR1 SGHTA, CDR2 FQGNSA. The CDR3 loop reads CASSSFTGTAYGYTF. DNA for the CDR3: TGTGCCAGCAGCTCGTTTACCGGGACAGCGTATGGCTACACCTTC.

The rearrangement uses TRBV10-3 and TRBJ1-2; 8 bases line up with TRBD1. CDR3 length: 15 amino acids. Germline trimming cut 0 bases from V and 4 bases from J; bases unmatched to any gene: 4. Germline V gene data show CDR1 as ENHRY and CDR2 as SYGVKD. The CDR3 DNA reads TGTGCCATCAGTGAGTCCCAGGGGGCGGCCTATGGCTACACCTTC. Amino acid sequence: CAISESQGAAYGYTF.

Of note for this clonotype: Given the absence of the conserved phenylalanine or tryptophan at the CDR3 end, a read error is likely. The chain is built from TRBV28 and TRBJ1-1, with D unresolved. Deletions cut 5 bases from V and 3 bases from J, with 16 bases between. CDR1 is MDHEN and CDR2 is SYDVKM in the germline V gene. The CDR3 totals 15 residues. Here the CDR3 DNA reads TGTGCCAGCAGTCCGACGAAATTCGGTGACACTGAAGCTTTCTGT. As protein: CASSPTKFGDTEAFC.

The genes are TRBV11-2 and TRBJ2-7; the match to TRBD2 covers 11 bases. This CDR3 has 16 residues. The germline CDR1 and CDR2 sequences are SGHAT and FQNNGV. V lost 0 bases, J lost 4 bases, and 5 bases stayed unmatched. CDR3 in amino acids: CASSLEGTSGKYEQYF. In DNA, the CDR3 is TGTGCCAGCAGCTTAGAAGGGACTAGCGGAAAATACGAGCAGTACTTC. The variable domain in full, completed from reference TRBV11-2 and TRBJ2-7, reads EAGVAQSPRYKIIEKRQSVAFWCNPISGHATLYWYQQILGQGPKLLIQFQNNGVVDDSQLPKDRFSAERLKGVDSTLKIQPAKLEDSAVYLCASSLEGTSGKYEQYFGPGTRLTVT.

The chain couples TRBV20-1 to TRBJ2-7; 9 bases line up with TRBD1. Losses at the gene ends were 6 bases for V and 1 base for J; bases not matched to a gene: 10. The CDR3 is 15 residues long. CDR1 is DFQATT and CDR2 is SNEGSKA in the germline V gene (reference sequence). Here the CDR3 reads CSALPRDRVSYEQYF. The CDR3 coding sequence is TGCAGTGCCCTGCCGCGGGACAGGGTGTCCTACGAGCAGTACTTC.

This chain joins TRBV24-1 and TRBJ2-3; TRBD2 matches at 11 bases. Germline assignment: CDR1 KGHDR and CDR2 SFDVKD. The CDR3 runs 18 residues. V gave up 7 bases and J gave up 6 bases; unmatched junction bases: 17. The CDR3: CATSTTSGGDHRTDTQYF. The CDR3 bases are TGTGCCACCAGCACCACTAGCGGGGGAGACCACAGAACTGATACGCAGTATTTT.

The CDR3 nucleotides are TGCAGTGCTCTGCAACCCGAAGCGGGAGGCGAGACCCAGTACTTC. This sequence encodes CSALQPEAGGETQYF. The rearrangement uses TRBV20-1 and TRBJ2-5; 9 positions match TRBD2. V lost 5 bases to trimming and J lost 5 bases; unmatched junction nucleotides: 12. Germline V gives CDR1 DFQATT, CDR2 SNEGSKA (reference sequence). The CDR3 runs 15 residues.

This clonotype came up once. The rearrangement uses TRBV7-2 and TRBJ2-7; D is unclear. V lost 7 bases and J lost 0, with 4 bases in between. This CDR3 region has 11 residues. The germline CDR1 and CDR2 sequences are SGHTA and FQGNSA. The CDR3 sequence is CASIDSYEQYF. The CDR3 DNA sequence: TGTGCCAGCATCGACTCCTACGAGCAGTACTTC.

This chain connects TRBV6-4 to TRBJ2-1; 11 nucleotides match TRBD2. The CDR3 length is 16 residues. V was clipped by 4 bases and J by 1 base; unmatched bases: 3. Germline loops: CDR1 MRHNA, CDR2 SNTAGT. Written as DNA, the CDR3 is TGTGCCAGCAGTGCACTAGCGGGGGATTCCTACAATGAGCAGTTCTTC. Protein sequence: CASSALAGDSYNEQFF.

The V call is TRBV20-1, the J call TRBJ2-7; 10 nucleotides align to TRBD2. J was trimmed by 2 bases and V by 7 bases; bases with no gene match: 8. Germline V lookup: CDR1 DFQATT, CDR2 SNEGSKA (reference sequence). This CDR3 spans 14 amino acids. CDR3 DNA: TGCAGTGTCATAGCGGGAGGCCCTCCCTACGAGCAGTACTTC. Its translation is CSVIAGGPPYEQYF.

Points on this clonotype: At one of its ends the junction is not consistent with the germline gene, which may arise from a read error. The V gene is TRBV6-2 or TRBV6-3, the J gene TRBJ1-2; no reliable D call. Germline V CDR1 and CDR2: MNHEY, SVGEGT. CDR3 length: 14 residues. The CDR3 coding sequence is TGTGCCAGCAGACGACCTGGACGGAGCTATGGCCACACCTTC. Its protein product is CASRRPGRSYGHTF.

This sequence joins TRBV20-1 and TRBJ1-1, with D hard to call. The CDR3 consists of 13 residues. V was shortened by 6 bases and J by 1 base, with 12 bases between the two germline ends. The germline gives CDR1 DFQATT, CDR2 SNEGSKA (reference sequence). CDR3 DNA sequence: TGCAGTGCCCGGACGAGGGCGAACACTGAAGCTTTCTTT. It codes for CSARTRANTEAFF.

The V and J genes are TRBV6-5 and TRBJ1-1; D gene ambiguous. With 6 bases removed from V and 6 bases from J, the gap between germline ends came to 11 bases. This CDR3 is built from 12 residues. Germline V gene lookup returns CDR1 MNHEY and CDR2 SVGAGI. In nucleotides, the CDR3 is TGTGCCAGCAGCCCTCTAGGCGCTGAAGCTTTCTTT. Protein product: CASSPLGAEAFF.

About this clonotype itself: One end of the junction does not line up with germline, which may come from a read error. The rearrangement links TRBV5-1 to TRBJ2-1; TRBD2 matches 15 bases. This CDR3 contains 17 residues. The V gene's germline CDR1 is SGHRS and CDR2 YFSETQ. CDR3 coding DNA: TGCGCCAGTAGCTTGGCCGGGACTAGCGGGGGGTCGTATGAGCAGTTCTTC. It codes for CASSLAGTSGGSYEQFF.

J is TRBJ1-2 and V is TRBV20-1; perhaps TRBD1 as D (6 bases). Per the germline V gene, CDR1 is DFQATT and CDR2 is SNEGSKA (reference sequence). Trimming removed 5 bases from V and 3 bases from J, with 19 bases in between. This CDR3 region has 15 residues. Here the CDR3 reads CSAANPSAGDYGYTF. The CDR3 DNA sequence: TGCAGTGCTGCTAACCCGTCGGCAGGGGACTATGGCTACACCTTC.

This clonotype was detected a few times. The chain uses TRBV5-1 and TRBJ2-7, with a possible D match to TRBD1 (5 bases). With 4 bases removed from V and 0 bases from J, the gap between germline ends came to 14 bases. Germline V gives CDR1 SGHRS, CDR2 YFSETQ. The CDR3 totals 15 residues. The CDR3 DNA reads as TGCGCCAGCAGCCGCCTCACAGGATACTCCTACGAGCAGTACTTC. Its protein is CASSRLTGYSYEQYF. Filled out from reference TRBV5-1 and TRBJ2-7, the complete variable domain reads KAGVTQTPRYLIKTRGQQVTLSCSPISGHRSVSWYQQTPGQGLQFLFEYFSETQRNKGNFPGRFSGRQFSNSRSEMNVSTLELGDSALYLCASSRLTGYSYEQYFGPGTRLTVT.